A single sample gave rise to the 5 T cell receptor beta chains below, sequenced in a study of blood T cell repertoires in COVID-19. The data were produced by immunoSEQ multiplex PCR, yet TCRdb's version contains in-frame clones alone and is incomplete. Counted here are 90,000 to 130,000 clones, less than 85% occurring once; the ten biggest clones make up approximately 3.9%. Sequencing was carried out using peripheral blood. Source of these receptors: a woman older than 75 with acute or convalescent COVID-19.

This chain uses TRBV30 with TRBJ1-2; no clear D gene. Germline CDR1 reads GTSNPN; CDR2 reads SVGIG (reference sequence). This CDR3 has 11 residues. Trimming stripped 1 base from V and 4 bases from J, with 4 bases between. The DNA of the CDR3 is TGTGCCTGGAGTGGACTCTATGGCTACACCTTC. Amino acids: CAWSGLYGYTF.

This sequence joins TRBV5-4 and TRBJ1-2, with D possibly being TRBD1 (5 bases). Per the germline V gene, CDR1 is SGHNT and CDR2 is YYREEE (reference sequence). Between the trimmed V and J ends, which lost 0 bases and 8 bases, there was a span of 17 bases. CDR3 length: 15 residues. CDR3 residues: CASSLATGQSKGYTF. CDR3 DNA: TGTGCCAGCAGCTTGGCAACCGGACAATCAAAAGGCTACACCTTC.

This chain connects TRBV6-5 to TRBJ2-5, with 14 bases lining up with TRBD2. Germline-derived CDR1 and CDR2 are MNHEY and SVGAGI. The CDR3 covers 14 residues. Trimming removed 5 bases from V and 5 bases from J; junction bases left unmatched: 1. The CDR3 DNA reads TGTGCCAGCAGTCGACTAGCGGGAGGGGAGACCCAGTACTTC. Translation gives CASSRLAGGETQYF.

The V gene is TRBV28, the J gene TRBJ1-3; 8 bases map to TRBD1. The CDR3 contains 15 residues. Germline values: CDR1 MDHEN, CDR2 SYDVKM. The V gene end was trimmed by 6 bases and the J gene end by 1 base; junction bases not matched to a gene: 5. The DNA for the CDR3 is TGTGCCAGCAGCTTGACAGGGGCATCTGGAAACACCATATATTTT. Translation: CASSLTGASGNTIYF.

This clone was seen more than once but under ten times. The rearrangement joins TRBV14 to TRBJ2-2; possible D gene TRBD2, 5 bases. Germline V gene data show CDR1 as SGHDN and CDR2 as FVKESK. The CDR3 contains 18 residues. Trimming pared 0 bases from V and 6 bases from J, leaving 20 bases between. The CDR3 protein is CASSQEPPTFPRAGELFF. CDR3 in DNA: TGTGCCAGCAGCCAAGAACCCCCCACCTTTCCGAGGGCCGGGGAGCTGTTTTTT.